This TCR beta chain stems from a study of cytomegalovirus exposure and HLA in healthy donors. Study-level results: Among TCR beta chains, those listed as cytomegalovirus-associated numbered around 160. In a later analysis, 15,000 to 20,000 TCR beta sequences were associated with HLA alleles at 0.05 false discovery rate.

Germline-derived CDR1 and CDR2 are SEHNR and FQNEAQ (reference sequence). Trimming stripped 4 bases from V and 7 bases from J, with 11 bases between. This CDR3 has 13 amino acids. A multiplex PCR was run with 60 Vbeta primers and 13 Jbeta primers. Sequencing was performed with immunoSEQ multiplex PCR; in TCRdb, only in-frame clones are kept and a portion is missing. The sample yields roughly 84,000 clones, over 65% seen once. Note on this clone: Its target is not known.

V and J are TRBV7-9 and TRBJ2-4; the D gene is possibly TRBD1 (7 bases). The sequencing sample was made of PBMCs. The TCR comes from a man aged 50-60 years in good health and CMV-seronegative. The CDR3 nucleotides are TGTGCCAGCAGCTCACAGGGGAGGAACATTCAGTACTTC. It yields the protein CASSSQGRNIQYF.